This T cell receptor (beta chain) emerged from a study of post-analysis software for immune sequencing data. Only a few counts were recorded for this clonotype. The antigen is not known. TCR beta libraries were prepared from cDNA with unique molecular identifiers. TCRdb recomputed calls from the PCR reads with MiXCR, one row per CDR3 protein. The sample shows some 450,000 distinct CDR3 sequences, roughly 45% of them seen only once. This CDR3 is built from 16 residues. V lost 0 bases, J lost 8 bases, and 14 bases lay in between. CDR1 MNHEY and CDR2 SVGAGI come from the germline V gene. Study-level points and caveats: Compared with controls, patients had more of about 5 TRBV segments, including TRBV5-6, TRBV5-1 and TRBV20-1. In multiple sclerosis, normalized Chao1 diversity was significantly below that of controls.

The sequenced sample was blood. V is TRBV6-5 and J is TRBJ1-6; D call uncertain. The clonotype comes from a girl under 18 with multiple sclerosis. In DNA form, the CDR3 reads TGTGCCAGCAGTTACTCCCAGGCCGCGGGGTATTCACCCCTCCACTTT. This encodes CASSYSQAAGYSPLHF.